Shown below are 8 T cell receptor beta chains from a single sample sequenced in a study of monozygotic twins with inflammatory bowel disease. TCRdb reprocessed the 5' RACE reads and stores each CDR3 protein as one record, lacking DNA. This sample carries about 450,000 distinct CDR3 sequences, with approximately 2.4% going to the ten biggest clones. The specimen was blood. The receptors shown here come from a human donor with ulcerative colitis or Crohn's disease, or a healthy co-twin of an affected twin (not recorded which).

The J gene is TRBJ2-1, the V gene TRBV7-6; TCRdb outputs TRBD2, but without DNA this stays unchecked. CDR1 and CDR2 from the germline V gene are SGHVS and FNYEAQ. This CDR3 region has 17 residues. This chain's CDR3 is CASSPFTGSSGYNEQFF.

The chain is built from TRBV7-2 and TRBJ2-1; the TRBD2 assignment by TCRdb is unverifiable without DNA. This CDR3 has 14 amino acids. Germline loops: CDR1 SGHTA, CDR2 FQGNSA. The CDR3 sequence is CASSLGTSGSQKFF.

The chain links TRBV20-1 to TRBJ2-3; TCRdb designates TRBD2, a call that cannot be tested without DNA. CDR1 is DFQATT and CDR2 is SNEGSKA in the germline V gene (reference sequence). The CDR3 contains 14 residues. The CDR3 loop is CSASPGPGTDTQYF.

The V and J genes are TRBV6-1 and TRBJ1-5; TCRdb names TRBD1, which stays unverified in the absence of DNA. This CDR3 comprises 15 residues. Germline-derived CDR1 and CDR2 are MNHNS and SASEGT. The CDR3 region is CASRKEGPDNQPQHF.

This CDR3 reads CASSYSGLSNTEAFF. J is TRBJ1-1 and V is TRBV6-5. The CDR3 is 15 residues long. In germline, CDR1 is MNHEY, CDR2 SVGAGI.

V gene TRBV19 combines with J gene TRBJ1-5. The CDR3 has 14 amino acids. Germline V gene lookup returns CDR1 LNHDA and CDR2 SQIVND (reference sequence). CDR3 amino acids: CASSIGRGSWPQHF.

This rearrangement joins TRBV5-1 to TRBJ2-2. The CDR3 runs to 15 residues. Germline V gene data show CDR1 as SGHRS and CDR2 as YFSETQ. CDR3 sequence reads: CASSFAASNTGELFF. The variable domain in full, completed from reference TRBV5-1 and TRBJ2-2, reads KAGVTQTPRYLIKTRGQQVTLSCSPISGHRSVSWYQQTPGQGLQFLFEYFSETQRNKGNFPGRFSGRQFSNSRSEMNVSTLELGDSALYLCASSFAASNTGELFFGEGSRLTVL.

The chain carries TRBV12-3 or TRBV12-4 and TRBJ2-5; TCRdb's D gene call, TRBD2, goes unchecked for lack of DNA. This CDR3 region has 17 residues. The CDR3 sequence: CASSLVLAGTFQETQYF.